These T cell receptor beta chains were read from a single sample in a study of blood T cell repertoires in COVID-19. TCRdb keeps only in-frame clones here, not all; method: immunoSEQ multiplex PCR. The table shows about 94,000 clones, with about four fifths occurring only once. Material for sequencing was peripheral blood. These receptor sequences come from a man in his fifties or sixties with acute or convalescent COVID-19. Each CDR3 is given with its conserved first and last residue. Each record gives: V gene, J gene, CDR3 protein.

TRBV12-3/TRBV12-4	TRBJ1-1	CASSIGGTEAFF
TRBV13	TRBJ2-4	CASSLAQDRSDKNIQYF
TRBV9	TRBJ2-1	CASSVAVPDSPYNEQFF
TRBV3-1/TRBV3-2	TRBJ1-1	CASSQQVSEAFF
TRBV29-1	TRBJ1-2	CSVIKGDGYTF
TRBV30	TRBJ1-4	CAWSDRDRGFEKLFF
TRBV3-1/TRBV3-2	TRBJ2-1	CASSQDIGQGASVEQFF
TRBV27	TRBJ2-7	CASSVNRDSAYEQYF
TRBV5-1	TRBJ1-1	CASSVRDTNTEAFF
TRBV9	TRBJ2-5	CASSQGLAEKETQYF
TRBV9	TRBJ1-4	CASSLGQGALEKLFF
TRBV2	TRBJ1-2	CASRWTGGGYTF
TRBV5-5	TRBJ2-5	CASSLRTGGGETQYF
TRBV2	TRBJ1-2	CASSRERVPNYGYTF
TRBV2	TRBJ1-5	CASSARQLYSNQPQHF
TRBV6-4	TRBJ2-7	CASSDREPYEQYF
TRBV6-5	TRBJ2-7	CASSIGQAISYEQYF
TRBV4-1	TRBJ1-4	CASSQASATNEKLFF
TRBV11-1	TRBJ2-3	CASSFTGGSTDTQYF
TRBV6-5	TRBJ2-7	CASRPTSGSSYEQYF
TRBV11-2	TRBJ2-5	CASSPDSRRTQYF
TRBV5-1	TRBJ2-6	CASRQTGSGANVLTF
TRBV12-3/TRBV12-4	TRBJ2-5	CASSLGGWETQYF
TRBV6-5	TRBJ2-5	CASRRTSGYQETQYF
TRBV12-3/TRBV12-4	TRBJ2-1	CASSLEVLEQFF
TRBV19	TRBJ2-2	CASSILGGQRNTGELFF
TRBV20-1	TRBJ2-5	CSRLASQTQYF
TRBV6-6	TRBJ1-2	CASSFPQGPYGYTF